This T cell receptor beta chain stems from a study of T cells after yellow fever vaccination. As for the study in general: In the case of low-cell-number fractions, SMART-Seq v4 Ultra Low Input was used for preparation.

The CDR3 sequence is 17 residues long. Germline V gene data show CDR1 as SQVTM and CDR2 as ANQGSEA. Trimming removed 3 bases at V and 2 bases at J, with 23 bases between. A universal primer site and UMIs were added as TCR cDNA was made by 5'RACE template switching. TCRdb re-analysed the 5' RACE reads in MiXCR, keeping a single row per CDR3 protein. The profile shows 500,000 to 700,000 distinct CDR3 sequences, 15% to 20% of them singletons. Study-level points and caveats: Compared with primary, the secondary response was weaker and peaked at day 5, not 15.

A word on this clonotype: The antigen is not known.

The receptor's source is a man aged 30 to 39 who received the YFV17D yellow fever vaccine. V gene TRBV29-1 combines with J gene TRBJ2-7; possible D gene TRBD1, 6 bases. This specimen consisted of PBMCs, obtained 15 days after the yellow fever booster vaccination. The CDR3 DNA reads as TGCAGCGTTGAGGGAATTTTGGACAGTGCAATCCCCTACGAGCAGTACTTC. The encoded protein is CSVEGILDSAIPYEQYF.